These T cell receptor beta chains were read from a single sample in a study of early T cells in non-severe SARS-CoV-2 infection. One entry per CDR3 protein, called by TCRdb with MiXCR from the 5' RACE reads. Among 70,000 to 85,000 distinct CDR3 sequences listed, around 10% were seen once. Sequences were derived from whole blood, sampled at baseline. These receptors all stem from an adult who was a healthcare worker with PCR-confirmed SARS-CoV-2 infection or an uninfected control (not recorded which). The donor label of this sample is uncertain. The CDR3 runs from the conserved cysteine through the conserved F or W. D genes are given only for firm matches. Size values are once, few and many counts, or a class for expanded clones, and some rows have none.

d_call clone_size j_call v_call cdr3_nt cdr3_aa
NA NA TRBJ1-1 TRBV19 TGTGCCAGTAGTAACAGCGTGAACACTGAAGCTTTCTTT CASSNSVNTEAFF
NA NA TRBJ2-7 TRBV6-2/TRBV6-3 TGTGCCAGCAGTGCGCAGGCCTACGAGCAGTACTTC CASSAQAYEQYF
TRBD1 few TRBJ2-7 TRBV6-1 TGTGCCAGCACTGCGAACAGGGGAATGACCTACGAGCAGTACTTC CASTANRGMTYEQYF
TRBD2 few TRBJ2-7 TRBV20-1 TGCAGTGCTAGAGATAGGACTAGCGGTGCCTACGAGCAGTACTTC CSARDRTSGAYEQYF
NA few TRBJ2-7 TRBV27 TGTGCCAGCAGTTCAACAGGGTACGAGCAGTACTTC CASSSTGYEQYF
NA few TRBJ2-7 TRBV25-1 TGTGCCAGCAGTGTGAATACAGCCTACGAGCAGTACTTC CASSVNTAYEQYF
NA many TRBJ2-7 TRBV20-1 TGCAGTGCTAGAGAGGGCAGCGGCCCCTACGAGCAGTACTTC CSAREGSGPYEQYF
TRBD1 few TRBJ1-1 TRBV7-9 TGTGCCAGCAGCCCCCCCGGGACAGCAGAAGCTTTCTTT CASSPPGTAEAFF
NA few TRBJ1-1 TRBV29-1 TGCAGCGTTGACGCGGGAGCCACTGAAGCTTTCTTT CSVDAGATEAFF
TRBD2 NA TRBJ2-7 TRBV4-1 TGCGCCAGCAGCCAAGGACTAGCTGGCCAATACGAGCAGTACTTC CASSQGLAGQYEQYF
TRBD2 few TRBJ2-3 TRBV20-1 TGCAGTGCTAGGCGCCTAGCGGGGGACACAGATACGCAGTATTTT CSARRLAGDTDTQYF
TRBD2 few TRBJ2-5 TRBV11-2 TGTGCCAGCAGATCCCCGGGGGGTACCCAGTACTTC CASRSPGGTQYF
NA few TRBJ1-1 TRBV5-5 TGTGCCAGCAGCTTGGGGTCAGGGGCTAGCGGCCCAGCTTTCTTT CASSLGSGASGPAFF
NA NA TRBJ2-3 TRBV18 TGTGCCAGCTCACCGTACAGTACAGATACGCAGTATTTT CASSPYSTDTQYF
NA few TRBJ2-5 TRBV6-1 TGTGCCAGCGGACTCCGCAGCGAGACCCAGTACTTC CASGLRSETQYF
NA few TRBJ1-1 TRBV6-2/TRBV6-3 TGTGCCAGCAGGGAGGAGGGCGGAAGGACTGAAGCTTTCTTT CASREEGGRTEAFF
TRBD1 NA TRBJ2-7 TRBV6-2/TRBV6-3 TGTGCCAGCAGTTCCCGGACAGGCTACGAGCAGTACTTC CASSSRTGYEQYF
NA many TRBJ2-5 TRBV11-2 TGTGCCAGCAGCTTTTATAGGGGCCAAGAGACCCAGTACTTC CASSFYRGQETQYF
NA NA TRBJ1-1 TRBV12-3/TRBV12-4 TGTGCCAGCAACCCTCGCTTGGGGAACACTGAAGCTTTCTTT CASNPRLGNTEAFF
NA NA TRBJ2-5 TRBV11-2 TGTGCCAGCAGCTTAGATTCCGGCCTGTCGACCCAGTACTTC CASSLDSGLSTQYF
NA many TRBJ2-7 TRBV7-2 TGTGCCAGCAGCTTAAAACAGTATAGTCTTCAGGGAACGGTTGATATCCAGTACTTC CASSLKQYSLQGTVDIQYF
NA few TRBJ2-5 TRBV12-3/TRBV12-4 TGTGCCAGCAGTAAATACAGGGCCCCCAAAGAGACCCAGTACTTC CASSKYRAPKETQYF
NA few TRBJ1-5 TRBV6-2/TRBV6-3 TGTGCCAGCAGTCCAAGAGGCTTCAGTGGCAATCAGCCCCAGCATTTT CASSPRGFSGNQPQHF
TRBD1 many TRBJ1-1 TRBV6-5 TGTGCCAGCAGTACGGACAGGAACATGAACACTGAAGCTTTCTTT CASSTDRNMNTEAFF
NA few TRBJ2-7 TRBV25-1 TGTGCCAGCAGTGGCAGGGGTCCCAACGAGCAGTACTTC CASSGRGPNEQYF
NA many TRBJ2-1 TRBV12-5 TGTGCTAGTGGTTCTTCTGGTGGTGGTGAGCAGTTCTTC CASGSSGGGEQFF
NA NA TRBJ2-6 TRBV25-1 TGTGCCAGCAGTGGGCCAAAGGGCGGGGCCAACGTCCTGACTTTC CASSGPKGGANVLTF
TRBD2 NA TRBJ2-1 TRBV5-1 TGCGCCAGCAGCTTGGTAGCGGGGGGGCACAATGAGCAGTTCTTC CASSLVAGGHNEQFF
NA NA TRBJ1-3 TRBV12-3/TRBV12-4 TGTGCCAGCAGTCCCCTTGGTATGGGGGCTCACGGAAACACCATATATTTT CASSPLGMGAHGNTIYF
NA few TRBJ1-4 TRBV4-1 TGCGCCAGCAGCCCGCTGACAGATATGAATGAAAAACTGTTTTTT CASSPLTDMNEKLFF
NA few TRBJ1-2 TRBV30 TGTGCCTGGAGTGTAAAGCCAGCCTATGGCTACACCTTC CAWSVKPAYGYTF
NA few TRBJ2-1 TRBV10-3 TGTGCCATCAGTGACACTAGTGATATTGAGCAGTTCTTC CAISDTSDIEQFF
NA many TRBJ1-1 TRBV7-4 TGTGCCAGCAGCCCCAGTCGGGTGGCGAACACTGAAGCTTTCTTT CASSPSRVANTEAFF
TRBD2 once TRBJ2-5 TRBV10-3 TGTGCCATCAGTGGGGGGGGCCGATGGACTAGCGGGAGCTCAGAGACCCAGTACTTC CAISGGGRWTSGSSETQYF
NA many TRBJ1-1 TRBV20-1 TGCAGTGCTAGTAGAGAGACTGAAGCTTTCTTT CSASRETEAFF
NA many TRBJ1-3 TRBV12-3/TRBV12-4 TGTGCCAGCAGGGACAGTTTCTCTGGAAACACCATATATTTT CASRDSFSGNTIYF
NA many TRBJ1-1 TRBV4-2 TGTGCCAGCAGCCAAGTCACGGACAGTCCCGAAGCTTTCTTT CASSQVTDSPEAFF
TRBD2 NA TRBJ2-7 TRBV28 TGTGCCAGCAGTCTTAGCGGGAGTGGCTACGAGCAGTACTTC CASSLSGSGYEQYF
TRBD1 many TRBJ1-2 TRBV5-6 TGTGCCAGCAGCTTGGGAGGGACAGGATATAACTATGGCTACACCTTC CASSLGGTGYNYGYTF
NA NA TRBJ1-2 TRBV4-1 TGCGCCAGCAGCCAAGGGGGAAGGGGAAGGCGGAATGGCTACACCTTC CASSQGGRGRRNGYTF
NA NA TRBJ2-5 TRBV12-3/TRBV12-4 TGTGCCAGCAGTTCTAGCAGAATGGAGAGGGAGACCCAGTACTTC CASSSSRMERETQYF
NA many TRBJ2-5 TRBV6-6 TGTGCCAGCAGTTACATGCAAGGGGTGGAGACCCAGTACTTC CASSYMQGVETQYF
TRBD1 few TRBJ2-7 TRBV12-3/TRBV12-4 TGTGCCAGCAGTTTAAGGACAGGAAAGAGGGAGCAGTACTTC CASSLRTGKREQYF
NA NA TRBJ1-1 TRBV4-2 TGTGCCAGCAGCCAGATTCGGATTATGAACACTGAAGCTTTCTTT CASSQIRIMNTEAFF
TRBD2 few TRBJ2-1 TRBV3-1 TGTGCCAGCAGCCAAGAGATACCGGGACTAGCGGGCATTAAAGGGCGGTCTAATGAGCAGTTCTTC CASSQEIPGLAGIKGRSNEQFF
NA many TRBJ1-1 TRBV19 TGTGCCAGTAGTACCAGGGAAGGGACTGAAGCTTTCTTT CASSTREGTEAFF
NA NA TRBJ2-1 TRBV29-1 TGCAGCGTTGAAGAGCTCCGAGGGCAGTTCTTC CSVEELRGQFF
NA NA TRBJ2-5 TRBV20-1 TGCAGTGCCTCACACTTTTTGGGGCAAGAGACCCAGTACTTC CSASHFLGQETQYF
NA NA TRBJ1-1 TRBV20-1 TGCAGGGTGATAAAGGACAGGAACACTGAAGCTTTCTTT CRVIKDRNTEAFF
NA NA TRBJ1-5 TRBV6-6 TGTGCCACTCGGACAGGCAATCAGCCCCAGCATTTT CATRTGNQPQHF
NA many TRBJ1-1 TRBV3-1 TGTGCCAGCAGCCAAGTTGGTGGCGCTGAAGCTTTCTTT CASSQVGGAEAFF
NA few TRBJ1-4 TRBV7-2 TGTGCCAGCAGCCGTAGTACAACTAATGAAAAACTGTTTTTT CASSRSTTNEKLFF
NA few TRBJ1-2 TRBV18 TGTGCCAGCTCACCACCGGGAATGACCACCTATGGCTACACCTTC CASSPPGMTTYGYTF
NA few TRBJ1-1 TRBV20-1 TGCAGTGCTAGACCAGGTGGCCCGGACACTGAAGCTTTCTTT CSARPGGPDTEAFF
NA NA TRBJ1-1 TRBV4-3 TGCGCCAGCAGCCTCCACCGGAACACTGAAGCTTTCTTT CASSLHRNTEAFF
NA NA TRBJ2-2 TRBV7-2 TGTGCCAGCAGCTTTCCCCCCGGGGAGCTGTTTTTT CASSFPPGELFF
NA many TRBJ2-7 TRBV12-3/TRBV12-4 TGTGCCAGCAGTGAGACTAGGCGCCCTACCTACGAGCAGTACTTC CASSETRRPTYEQYF
NA few TRBJ2-3 TRBV14 TGTGCCAGCAGCCAAGCCGGGACCGTGGATACGCAGTATTTT CASSQAGTVDTQYF
TRBD2 NA TRBJ2-1 TRBV2 TGTGCCAGCAGTGAGAATCGACTAGCTTTCTTTTTC CASSENRLAFFF